One T cell receptor beta chain is described in this entry. The target antigen is unknown. This sample was taken from a study of cytomegalovirus exposure and HLA in healthy donors. Overall study findings and caveats: The study flagged around 160 TCR beta chains as cytomegalovirus-associated. Immune exposure was documented only through CMV serostatus.

It was healthy bone marrow donors who served as donors. There were likely unrecorded immune exposures, though donors were nominally healthy when sampled. This CDR3 comprises 11 residues. Germline V gene sequence: CDR1 DFQATT, CDR2 SNEGSKA (reference sequence). V gave up 2 bases and J gave up 8 bases, with 9 bases separating them. Primers included in the PCR were 60 Vbeta and 13 Jbeta primers. Repertoires were generated with immunoSEQ multiplex PCR, while TCRdb's copy carries only in-frame clones and drops some. Here the sample spans 120,000 or so clones, around 84% being singletons. This sequence originates from a woman aged 40 to 49 in good health and CMV-seronegative. The chain couples TRBV20-1 to TRBJ1-2; D remains unclear. The sample was PBMCs. CDR3 protein: CSARYERGYTF. The CDR3 coding sequence is TGCAGTGCTAGATACGAGAGGGGCTACACCTTC.